Listed below are T cell receptor beta chains from one sample, sequenced in a study of T cells in Graves' hyperthyroidism and ophthalmopathy. One entry per CDR3 protein, called by TCRdb with MiXCR from the multiplex PCR reads. This sample carries about 520,000 distinct CDR3 sequences, roughly 25% of them seen once, and the ten largest clones take about 11%. The sequencing sample was made of blood. Source of these receptors: a woman aged 30 to 39 with Graves' ophthalmopathy. CDR3s include the opening cysteine and the closing phenylalanine or tryptophan. The D gene is left open where the match is weak. Expanded clones get a size class; other rows say once, few or many, or leave the size out.

>.|.|TRBJ1-1|TRBV29-1
TGCAGCGTTGAAACGGGGGCCAACACTGAAGCTTTCTTT
CSVETGANTEAFF
>few|.|TRBJ1-3|TRBV3-1
TGTGCCAGCAGCCCCAGGGACAACGCCGGAAACACCATATATTTT
CASSPRDNAGNTIYF
>.|.|TRBJ2-5|TRBV20-1
TGCAGTGCCACCCCAGGACGGGGGGCGTGGGAGACCCAGTACTTC
CSATPGRGAWETQYF
>.|.|TRBJ1-2|TRBV6-1
TGTGCCAGCAACAGGGCCTCCGCTAACTATGGCTACACCTTC
CASNRASANYGYTF
>many|.|TRBJ1-1|TRBV30
TGTGCCTGGAGTGTACATGGGGGCACTGAAGCTTTCTTT
CAWSVHGGTEAFF
>many|.|TRBJ1-2|TRBV6-1
TGTGCCACCGGACGAGATTACGGCTACACCTTC
CATGRDYGYTF
>few|.|TRBJ2-2|TRBV20-1
TGCAGTGCCCCCCTTGGGGGGGCATTGACCGGGGAGCTGTTTTTT
CSAPLGGALTGELFF
>.|TRBD2|TRBJ2-7|TRBV19
TGTGCCAGTAGTATAGGCGCCGGGACTAGCGGCAGGAAATCTTCCTACGAGCAGTACTTC
CASSIGAGTSGRKSSYEQYF
>many|TRBD2|TRBJ2-7|TRBV2
TGTGCCAGCAGTGAAGTTCGACTAGCGGTTTACGAGCAGTACTTC
CASSEVRLAVYEQYF
>.|.|TRBJ1-1|TRBV7-9
TGTGCCAGCAGCTTAGTTCGGACAGACACTGAAGCTTTCTTT
CASSLVRTDTEAFF
>.|.|TRBJ1-5|TRBV18
TGTGCCAGCTCACCACAGGAATCTAGCAATCAGCCCCAGCATTTT
CASSPQESSNQPQHF
>.|.|TRBJ2-7|TRBV6-5
TGTGCCAGCAGTCACACCGTACCGCCCTACGAGCAGTACTTC
CASSHTVPPYEQYF
>.|TRBD1|TRBJ1-1|TRBV5-4
TGTGCCAGCAGCTTGGAAAACAGGGGGAACACTGAAGCTTTCTTT
CASSLENRGNTEAFF
>few|.|TRBJ2-2|TRBV6-5
TGTGCCAGCAGTTACTCTTTTGGGCGGATTAACGGGGAGCTGTTTTTT
CASSYSFGRINGELFF
>few|TRBD2|TRBJ2-5|TRBV29-1
TGCAGCGTTGAGCCTAGCGGGAGGGTAGAGACCCAGTACTTC
CSVEPSGRVETQYF
>few|TRBD1|TRBJ2-3|TRBV5-4
TGTGCCAGCAGCTACGGACAGGGTACCACAGATACGCAGTATTTT
CASSYGQGTTDTQYF
>many|.|TRBJ1-2|TRBV7-9
TGTGCCAGCAGCTTAGGACAGGTTAACTATGGCTACACCTTC
CASSLGQVNYGYTF
>.|.|TRBJ1-6|TRBV9
TGTGCCAGCAGCGTATCCGGGGCCCAAAATTCACCCCTCCACTTT
CASSVSGAQNSPLHF
>many|.|TRBJ2-3|TRBV20-1
TGCAGTTGGAGACGGACCTTTAGCACAGATACGCAGTATTTT
CSWRRTFSTDTQYF
>.|.|TRBJ1-5|TRBV28
TGTGCCAGCACCCCCGTCCCCCCGCGACAGATTAGCAATCAGCCCCAGCATTTT
CASTPVPPRQISNQPQHF
>.|TRBD1|TRBJ1-1|TRBV5-1
TGCGCCAGCAGCTCTTGGACAGGACCGAACACTGAAGCTTTCTTT
CASSSWTGPNTEAFF
>few|.|TRBJ1-3|TRBV9
TGTGCCAGCAGCGGAGCCCAGGGGCCAGGAAACACCATATATTTT
CASSGAQGPGNTIYF
>few|TRBD2|TRBJ2-7|TRBV30
TGTGCCTGGAGTACGGCGGGAGACGAGCAGTACTTC
CAWSTAGDEQYF
>.|TRBD1|TRBJ1-3|TRBV25-1
TGTGCCAGCAGTGGACAGGGGGCAGAGAACACCATATATTTT
CASSGQGAENTIYF
>few|.|TRBJ2-4|TRBV24-1
TGTGCCACCAGTGATACCCCGTCTGGAAACATTCAGTACTTC
CATSDTPSGNIQYF
>many|.|TRBJ1-5|TRBV29-1
TGCAGCGTCCCGGACAGCCATAGCAATCAGCCCCAGCATTTT
CSVPDSHSNQPQHF
>.|TRBD1|TRBJ2-5|TRBV25-1
TGTGCCAGCAGTCCTGGGACAGGGGGGAGCACTAGACCCCAGTACTTC
CASSPGTGGSTRPQYF
>once|.|TRBJ1-5|TRBV12-3/TRBV12-4
TGTGCCAGCAGTTTAGAGGAGGGAGGTAGTCAGCCCCAGCATTTT
CASSLEEGGSQPQHF
>.|TRBD1|TRBJ1-1|TRBV5-1
TGCGCCAGCAGCAGGGGACAGGGTGGTGCTGAAGCTTTCTTT
CASSRGQGGAEAFF
>many|TRBD1|TRBJ2-7|TRBV7-2
TGTGCCAGCAGCTTAAAGGGACAGTACTACGAGCAGTACTTC
CASSLKGQYYEQYF
>few|TRBD1|TRBJ2-5|TRBV6-1
TGTGCCAGCGGACGACAGGGGAGAGAGACCCAGTACTTC
CASGRQGRETQYF
>many|.|TRBJ1-5|TRBV6-1
TGTGCCAGCAGTGAAGGGCAGCGCTCACAGCATTTT
CASSEGQRSQHF
>many|TRBD1|TRBJ1-5|TRBV24-1
TGTGCCACCAGTGATGGGGGGACAGAAGGCAATCAGCCCCAGCATTTT
CATSDGGTEGNQPQHF
>many|TRBD2|TRBJ2-7|TRBV6-2/TRBV6-3
TGTGCCAGCAGTTTCGACTCGGGAGGCCCCATTCTCTACGAGCAGTACTTC
CASSFDSGGPILYEQYF
>many|.|TRBJ2-2|TRBV5-1
TGCGCCAGCAGCCAAATAGTGACCGGGGAGCTGTTTTTT
CASSQIVTGELFF
>.|.|TRBJ2-2|TRBV5-1
TGCGCCAGCAGCGAGTCACAAATCGGGTCGGGGGAGCTGTTTTTT
CASSESQIGSGELFF
>many|TRBD1|TRBJ1-1|TRBV12-3/TRBV12-4
TGTGCCAGCAGAACCGGGACAGGGAACATGAACACTGAAGCTTTCTTT
CASRTGTGNMNTEAFF
>.|.|TRBJ2-7|TRBV12-3/TRBV12-4
TGTGCCAGCAGGGCATTAGCGGCACCTTACGAGCAGTACTTC
CASRALAAPYEQYF
>once|.|TRBJ1-2|TRBV20-1
TGCAGTGCTAGCCGGGCCTATGGCTACACCTTC
CSASRAYGYTF
>few|TRBD1|TRBJ1-5|TRBV6-1
TGTGCCAGCAGTGAATGGGGGACAGGGGCGGTTCAGCCCCAGCATTTT
CASSEWGTGAVQPQHF
>.|.|TRBJ1-6|TRBV7-9
TGTGCCAGCAGCTTAGTCGAACGACCCGTCTCACCCCTCCACTTT
CASSLVERPVSPLHF
>.|.|TRBJ2-4|TRBV15
TGTGCCACCAGCATTGCGGGAATAGCCAAAAACATTAAGTACTTC
CATSIAGIAKNIKYF
>few|TRBD1|TRBJ1-3|TRBV12-3/TRBV12-4
TGTGCCAGCAGTTGGGGACAGGGGGCGGCGTTCTCTGGAAACACCATATATTTT
CASSWGQGAAFSGNTIYF
>many|.|TRBJ1-5|TRBV7-8
TGTGCCAGCGCGACAGATAGCAATCAGCCCCAGCATTTT
CASATDSNQPQHF
>many|.|TRBJ1-1|TRBV20-1
TGCAGTGCACTAAAGCGGGGCACTGAAGCTTTCTTT
CSALKRGTEAFF
>many|TRBD1|TRBJ1-1|TRBV6-5
TGTGCCAGCAGTTATGACACAGGGGGCAAGAACACTGAAGCTTTCTTT
CASSYDTGGKNTEAFF
>many|.|TRBJ1-2|TRBV20-1
TGCAGTGCTAGAGAGCGGCCGAACTCCTATGGCTACACCTTC
CSARERPNSYGYTF
>.|.|TRBJ1-3|TRBV28
TGTGCCAGCACCTCCAGGTCCTCTGGAAACACCATATATTTT
CASTSRSSGNTIYF
>few|.|TRBJ1-3|TRBV6-1
TGTGCCAGCAAGACTGGGACTCTCTCTGGAAACACCATATATTTT
CASKTGTLSGNTIYF
>many|.|TRBJ1-2|TRBV2
TGTGCCAGCAGTGAACGCGGGGCTTTGTTTATAGGCTACACCTTC
CASSERGALFIGYTF
>few|.|TRBJ2-2|TRBV19
TGTGCCATACGGGTTTATCACACCGGGGAGCTGTTTTTT
CAIRVYHTGELFF
>many|.|TRBJ1-3|TRBV7-9
TGTGCCAGCAGCTTAGCCAGGGCCGCTGGAAACACCATATATTTT
CASSLARAAGNTIYF
>.|.|TRBJ2-2|TRBV28
TGTGCCAGCACCCCCGCCGGCTTAGGGCAATTGAACACCGGGGAGCTGTTTTTT
CASTPAGLGQLNTGELFF